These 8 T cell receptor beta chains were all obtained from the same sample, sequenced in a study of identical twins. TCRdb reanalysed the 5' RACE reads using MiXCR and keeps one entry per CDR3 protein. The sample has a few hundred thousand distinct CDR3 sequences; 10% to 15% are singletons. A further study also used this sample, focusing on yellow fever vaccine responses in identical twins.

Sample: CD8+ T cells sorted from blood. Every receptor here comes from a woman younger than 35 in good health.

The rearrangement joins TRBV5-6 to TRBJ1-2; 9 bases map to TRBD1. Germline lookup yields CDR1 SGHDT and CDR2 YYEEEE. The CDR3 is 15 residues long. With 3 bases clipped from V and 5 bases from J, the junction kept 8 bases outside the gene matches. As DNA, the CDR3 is TGTGCCAGCAGCTCCGGGACAGGGAGGGATTATGGCTACACCTTC. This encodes CASSSGTGRDYGYTF.

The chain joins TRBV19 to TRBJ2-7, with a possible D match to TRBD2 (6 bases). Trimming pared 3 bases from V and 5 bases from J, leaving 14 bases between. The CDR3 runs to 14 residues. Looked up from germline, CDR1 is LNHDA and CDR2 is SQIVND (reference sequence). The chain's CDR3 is CASSIVGSINEQYF. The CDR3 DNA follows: TGTGCCAGTAGTATTGTCGGGAGTATCAACGAGCAGTACTTC.

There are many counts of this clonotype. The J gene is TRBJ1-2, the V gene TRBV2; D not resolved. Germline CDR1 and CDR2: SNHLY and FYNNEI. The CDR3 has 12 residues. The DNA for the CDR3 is TGTGCTACCGCGGACCCTATCTATGGCTACACCTTC. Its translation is CATADPIYGYTF.

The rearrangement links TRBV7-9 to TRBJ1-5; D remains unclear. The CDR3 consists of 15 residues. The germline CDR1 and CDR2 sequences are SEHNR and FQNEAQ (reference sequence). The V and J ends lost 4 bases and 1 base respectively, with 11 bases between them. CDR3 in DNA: TGTGCCAGCAGCTCCGGGGAGTTAAGCAATCAGCCCCAGCATTTT. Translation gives CASSSGELSNQPQHF. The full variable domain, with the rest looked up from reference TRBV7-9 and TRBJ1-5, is DTGVSQNPRHKITKRGQNVTFRCDPISEHNRLYWYRQTLGQGPEFLTYFQNEAQLEKSRLLSDRFSAERPKGSFSTLEIQRTEQGDSAMYLCASSSGELSNQPQHFGDGTRLSIL.

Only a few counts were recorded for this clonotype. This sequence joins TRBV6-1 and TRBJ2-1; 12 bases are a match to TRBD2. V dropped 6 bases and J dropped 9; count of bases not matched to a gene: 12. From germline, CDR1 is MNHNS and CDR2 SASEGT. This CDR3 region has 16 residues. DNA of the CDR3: TGTGCCAGCAGCACAAGGCTAGCGGGAGGGCGGGGTGAGCAGTTCTTC. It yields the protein CASSTRLAGGRGEQFF.

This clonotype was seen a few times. CDR3 amino acids: CASSQEGLLYGYTF. CDR3 coding DNA: TGCGCCAGCAGCCAAGAAGGTTTATTATATGGCTACACCTTC. The chain uses TRBV4-1 and TRBJ1-2; D is unresolved. CDR1 is MGHRA and CDR2 is YSYEKL in the germline V gene. V lost 0 bases and J 5 bases, leaving 10 bases between the germline ends. There are 14 residues in the CDR3.

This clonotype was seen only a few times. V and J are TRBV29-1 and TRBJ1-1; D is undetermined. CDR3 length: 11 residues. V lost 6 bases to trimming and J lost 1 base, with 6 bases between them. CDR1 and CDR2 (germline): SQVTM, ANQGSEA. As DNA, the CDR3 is TGCAGCGTAAGGGAGAACACTGAAGCTTTCTTT. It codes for CSVRENTEAFF.

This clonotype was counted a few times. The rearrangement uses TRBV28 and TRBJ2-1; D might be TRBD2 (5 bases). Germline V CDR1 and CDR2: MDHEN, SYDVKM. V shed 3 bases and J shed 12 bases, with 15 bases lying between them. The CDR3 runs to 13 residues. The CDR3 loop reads CASSFGGRVGQFF. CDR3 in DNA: TGTGCCAGCAGTTTTGGAGGAAGGGTGGGGCAGTTCTTC. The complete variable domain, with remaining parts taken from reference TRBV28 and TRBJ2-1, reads DVKVTQSSRYLVKRTGEKVFLECVQDMDHENMFWYRQDPGLGLRLIYFSYDVKMKEKGDIPEGYSVSREKKERFSLILESASTNQTSMYLCASSFGGRVGQFFGPGTRLTVL.